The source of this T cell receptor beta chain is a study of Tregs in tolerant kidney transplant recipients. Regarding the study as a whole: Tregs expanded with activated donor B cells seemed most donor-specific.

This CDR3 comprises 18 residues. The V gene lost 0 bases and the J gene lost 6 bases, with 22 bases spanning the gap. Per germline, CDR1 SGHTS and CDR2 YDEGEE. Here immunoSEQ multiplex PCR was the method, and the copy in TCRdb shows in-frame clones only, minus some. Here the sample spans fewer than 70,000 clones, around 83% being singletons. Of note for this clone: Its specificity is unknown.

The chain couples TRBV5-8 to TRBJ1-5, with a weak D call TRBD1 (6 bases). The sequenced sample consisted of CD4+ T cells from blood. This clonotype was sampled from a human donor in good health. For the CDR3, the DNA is TGTGCCAGCAGCTTGGGTCTGTCAGGGGCTCGGGGAGGTCAGCCCCAGCATTTT. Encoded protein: CASSLGLSGARGGQPQHF.